This record covers a single TCR beta chain. No antigen is known for it. The data are from a study of shared clonotypes between healthy human individuals. Germline V CDR1 and CDR2: SGHTA, FQGNSA. The CDR3 spans 12 residues. Trimming took off 5 bases at V and 1 base at J, with 4 bases between the two ends. Clones were sequenced by immunoSEQ multiplex PCR, and TCRdb holds only the in-frame ones, with some missing. The repertoire holds around 1.6 million clones, with 98% as singletons. Study-wide points: On the whole, naive subsets had larger estimated richness than memory subsets had.

The investigators split CD4+ cells into a CD45RA+ naive subset and a CD45RA-negative memory subset. The chain employs TRBV7-2 and TRBJ2-3; no clear D gene. The source is a man younger than 45 in good health. Sequencing used naive CD4+ T cells sorted from blood. Subset defined: CD45RA+ positively selected. The CDR3 sequence: CASSPGTDTQYF. The CDR3 DNA is TGTGCCAGCAGCCCCGGCACAGATACGCAGTATTTT.